This paragraph covers one T cell receptor (beta chain) sequence. Its antigen remains unknown. This sample is part of a study of cytomegalovirus exposure and HLA in healthy donors. Study-level results: The Asian-associated ancestry cluster reportedly had fewer N-insertions than the approximately 700-donor mean in a later analysis. The classifier, whose performance was assessed in both the original and validation cohorts, reportedly diagnosed cytomegalovirus status with high specificity and sensitivity. Associated with cytomegalovirus, according to the listing, were around 160 TCR beta chains. Most TCR beta V segments were productive about 87% or about 30% of the time in an earlier analysis.

The PCR used 60 Vbeta and 13 Jbeta primers. TCRdb keeps only in-frame clones here, not all; method: immunoSEQ multiplex PCR. This repertoire shows 120,000 to 150,000 clones, 66% found once; its top ten account for over 5%. Germline V gene data show CDR1 as KGHSH and CDR2 as LQKENI. The CDR3 has 21 residues. V shed 2 bases, J shed 1 base, and the junction held 18 bases outside the gene matches. Sequenced: PBMCs. This chain links TRBV18 with TRBJ2-4; 9 nucleotides match TRBD1. This receptor was identified in a woman aged 60 to 75 in good health and CMV-seronegative. The CDR3 coding sequence is TGTGCCAGCTCACCAGGCCTACAGGGGGCGCGTCAAGGACTGGCCAAAAACATTCAGTACTTC. Protein: CASSPGLQGARQGLAKNIQYF.